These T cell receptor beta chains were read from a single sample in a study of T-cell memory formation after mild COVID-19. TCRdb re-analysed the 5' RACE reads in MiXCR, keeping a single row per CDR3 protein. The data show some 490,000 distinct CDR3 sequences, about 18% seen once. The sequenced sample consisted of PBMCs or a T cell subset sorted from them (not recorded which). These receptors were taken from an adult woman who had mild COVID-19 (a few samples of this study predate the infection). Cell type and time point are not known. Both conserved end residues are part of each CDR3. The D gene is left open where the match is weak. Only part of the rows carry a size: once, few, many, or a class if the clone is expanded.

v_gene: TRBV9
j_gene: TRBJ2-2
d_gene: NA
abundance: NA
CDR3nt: TGTGCCAGCAGCGTCTCGGACAGATTCACCGGGGAGCTGTTTTTT
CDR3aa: CASSVSDRFTGELFF

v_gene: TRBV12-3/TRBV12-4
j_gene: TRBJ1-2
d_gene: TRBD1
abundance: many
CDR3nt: TGTGCCAGCAGTTCCATGGAATTCGGGACAGAAATCTATGGCTACACCTTC
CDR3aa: CASSSMEFGTEIYGYTF

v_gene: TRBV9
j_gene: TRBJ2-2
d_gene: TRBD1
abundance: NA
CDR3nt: TGTGCCAGCAGCCACGGGGACAGGGGATCCGGGGAGCTGTTTTTT
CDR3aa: CASSHGDRGSGELFF

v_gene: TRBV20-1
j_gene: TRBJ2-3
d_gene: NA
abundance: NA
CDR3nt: TGCAGTGCTCTCTGGGCGGGGTCTAGCACAGATACGCAGTATTTT
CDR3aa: CSALWAGSSTDTQYF

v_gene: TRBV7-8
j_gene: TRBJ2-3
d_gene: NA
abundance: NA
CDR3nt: TGTGCCAGCAGTCTTGACAGGCCGGCTAGCACAGATACGCAGTATTTT
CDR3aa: CASSLDRPASTDTQYF

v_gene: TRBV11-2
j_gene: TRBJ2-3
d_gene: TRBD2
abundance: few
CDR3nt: TGTGCCAGCAGCCGGAGCGGGGGGGCTTCGGGCACGCAGTATTTT
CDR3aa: CASSRSGGASGTQYF

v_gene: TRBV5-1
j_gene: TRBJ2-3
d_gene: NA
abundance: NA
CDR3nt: TGCGCCAGCAGCCTGCGACTAAGCACAGATACGCAGTATTTT
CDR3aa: CASSLRLSTDTQYF

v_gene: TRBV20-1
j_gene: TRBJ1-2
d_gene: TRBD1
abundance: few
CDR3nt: TGCAGTGCTAGAGTTCAACAGGGGGCGCCTGGCTACACCTTC
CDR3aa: CSARVQQGAPGYTF

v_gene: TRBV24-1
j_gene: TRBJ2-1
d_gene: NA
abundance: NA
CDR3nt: TGTGCCACCAGTGTATCCCCAGGACCCAATGAGCAGTTCTTC
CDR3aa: CATSVSPGPNEQFF

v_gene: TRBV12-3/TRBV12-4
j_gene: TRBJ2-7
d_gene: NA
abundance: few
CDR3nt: TGTGCCAGCAGTCCCGACGGACCCTACGAGCAGTACTTC
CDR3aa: CASSPDGPYEQYF

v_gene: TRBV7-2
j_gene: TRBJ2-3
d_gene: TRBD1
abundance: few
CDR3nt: TGTGCCAGCAGCGGCCGGGACAGGGGTATGCCTTACACAGATACGCAGTATTTT
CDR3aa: CASSGRDRGMPYTDTQYF

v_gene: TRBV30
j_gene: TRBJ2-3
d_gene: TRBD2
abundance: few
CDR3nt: TGTGCCTGGAGTGTACGTTCAGGACTAGTCCTCGGCACAGATACGCAGTATTTT
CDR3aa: CAWSVRSGLVLGTDTQYF

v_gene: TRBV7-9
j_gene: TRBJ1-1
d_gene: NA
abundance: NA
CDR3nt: TGTGCCAGCAGCTTACCTACAGGGTACACTGAAGCTTTCTTT
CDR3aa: CASSLPTGYTEAFF

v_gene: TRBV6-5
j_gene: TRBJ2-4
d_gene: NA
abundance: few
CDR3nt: TGTGCCAGCAAAGGACGAGGGTTGGGAATGAGGGACATTCAGTACTTC
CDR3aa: CASKGRGLGMRDIQYF

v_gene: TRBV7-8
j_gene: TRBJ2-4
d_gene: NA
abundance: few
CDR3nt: TGTGCCAGCAGCTTCCAGGGATCCGAAAACATTCAGTACTTC
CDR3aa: CASSFQGSENIQYF

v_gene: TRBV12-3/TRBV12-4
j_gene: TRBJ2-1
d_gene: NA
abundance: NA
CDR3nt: TGTGCCAGCAGTTCCCAGTTAGGGCAGTTCTTC
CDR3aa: CASSSQLGQFF

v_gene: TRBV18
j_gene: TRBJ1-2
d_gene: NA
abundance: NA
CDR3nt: TGTGCCAGCTCACCGCGGGAACAGAGGACTAACTATGGCTACACCTTC
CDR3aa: CASSPREQRTNYGYTF

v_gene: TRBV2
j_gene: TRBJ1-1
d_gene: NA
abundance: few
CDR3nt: TGTGCCAGCCTGAACACTGAAGCTTTCTTT
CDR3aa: CASLNTEAFF

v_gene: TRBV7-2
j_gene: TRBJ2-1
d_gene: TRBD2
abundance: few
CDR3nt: TGTGCCAGCAGAAAAGCGGGGGGAATCTACAATGAGCAGTTCTTC
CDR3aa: CASRKAGGIYNEQFF

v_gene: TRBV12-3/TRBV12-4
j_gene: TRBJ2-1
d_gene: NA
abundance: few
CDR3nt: TGTGCCAGCACCAAAGGGGACACCCAAGAACCGTTATACAATGAGCAGTTCTTC
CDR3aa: CASTKGDTQEPLYNEQFF

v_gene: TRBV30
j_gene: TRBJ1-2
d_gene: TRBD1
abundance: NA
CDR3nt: TGTGCCTGGAGTGCAGGGGGGCCGGGTTATGGCTACACCTTC
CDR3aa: CAWSAGGPGYGYTF

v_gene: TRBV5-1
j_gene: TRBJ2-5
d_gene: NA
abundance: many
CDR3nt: TGCGCCAGCAGCCTGGGTATCAGGGCAGCGGAGACCCAGTACTTC
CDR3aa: CASSLGIRAAETQYF

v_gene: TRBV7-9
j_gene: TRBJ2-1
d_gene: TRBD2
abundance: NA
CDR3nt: TGTGCCAGCAGCCTCCGGGAGGTCGGAGCCTCCTACAATGAGCAGTTCTTC
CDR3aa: CASSLREVGASYNEQFF

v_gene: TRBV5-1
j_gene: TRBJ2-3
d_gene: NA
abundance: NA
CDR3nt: TGCGCCAGCAGCCCGGACCCGGGCAGCACAGATACGCAGTATTTT
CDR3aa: CASSPDPGSTDTQYF

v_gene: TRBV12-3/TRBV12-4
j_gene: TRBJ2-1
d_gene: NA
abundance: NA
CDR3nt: TGTGCCAGCAGGGCTACCCTCGGGTCGGGGGACACTGAGCAGTTCTTC
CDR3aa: CASRATLGSGDTEQFF

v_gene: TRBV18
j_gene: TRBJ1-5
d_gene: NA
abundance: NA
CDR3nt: TGTGCCAGCTCATTTTCCTTAGAAGGTCAGCCCCAGCATTTT
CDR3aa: CASSFSLEGQPQHF

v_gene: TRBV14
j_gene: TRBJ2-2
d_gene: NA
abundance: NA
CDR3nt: TGTGCCAGCAGCCAAGTACAGGGGACTGGTACCGGGGAGCTGTTTTTT
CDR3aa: CASSQVQGTGTGELFF

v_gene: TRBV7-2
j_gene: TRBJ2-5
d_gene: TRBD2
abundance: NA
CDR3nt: TGTGCCAGCAGCTTACGGCTAGCGGAGGTACCACGAGAGACCCAGTACTTC
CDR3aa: CASSLRLAEVPRETQYF

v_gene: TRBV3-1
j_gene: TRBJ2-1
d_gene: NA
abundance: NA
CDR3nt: TGTGCCAGCGTCGACGGGGTGGGGGAGAACAATGAGCAGTTCTTC
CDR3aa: CASVDGVGENNEQFF

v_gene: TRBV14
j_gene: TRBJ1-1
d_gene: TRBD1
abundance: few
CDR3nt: TGTGCCAGCAGCCAACAGGGGGTCACTGAAGCTTTCTTT
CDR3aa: CASSQQGVTEAFF

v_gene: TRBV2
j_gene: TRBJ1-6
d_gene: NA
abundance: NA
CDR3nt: TGTGCCAGCAGTGGCCAGGGGCCCCTTAATTCACCCCTCCACTTT
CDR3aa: CASSGQGPLNSPLHF

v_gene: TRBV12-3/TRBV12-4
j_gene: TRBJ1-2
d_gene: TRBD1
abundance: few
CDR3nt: TGTGCCAGCACCCTCAGGGGGGGCCATTACGGCTACACCTTC
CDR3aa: CASTLRGGHYGYTF

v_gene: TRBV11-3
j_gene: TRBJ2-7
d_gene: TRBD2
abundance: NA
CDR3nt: TGTGCCAGCAGCGTTAACTCATGGACTAGCGGGAGGAGACACGAGCAGTACTTC
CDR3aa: CASSVNSWTSGRRHEQYF

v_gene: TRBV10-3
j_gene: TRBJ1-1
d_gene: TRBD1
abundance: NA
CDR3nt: TGTGCCATCACCCCGACAGGGCGGAACACTGAAGCTTTCTTT
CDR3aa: CAITPTGRNTEAFF

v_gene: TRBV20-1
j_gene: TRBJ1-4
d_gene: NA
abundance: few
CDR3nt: TGCAGTGCTCTGGTCGGCCAAACAACTAATGAAAAACTGTTTTTT
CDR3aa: CSALVGQTTNEKLFF

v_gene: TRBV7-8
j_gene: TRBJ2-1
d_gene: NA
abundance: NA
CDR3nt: TGTGCCAGCAGAATCCCGGGAAATGAGCAGTTCTTC
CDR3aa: CASRIPGNEQFF

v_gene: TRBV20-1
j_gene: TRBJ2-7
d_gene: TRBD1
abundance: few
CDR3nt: TGCAGTGCTAGAGATCAGACAGGGCAGTCCTACGAGCAGTACTTC
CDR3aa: CSARDQTGQSYEQYF

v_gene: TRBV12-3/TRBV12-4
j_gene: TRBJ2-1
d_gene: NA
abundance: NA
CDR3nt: TGTGCCAGCAGTTTAGGGGGTTGGAATGAGCAGTTCTTC
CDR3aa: CASSLGGWNEQFF

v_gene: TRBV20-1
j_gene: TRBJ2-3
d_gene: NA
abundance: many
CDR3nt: TGCAGTGCCCCGGGAAGGACAGATACGCAGTATTTT
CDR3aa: CSAPGRTDTQYF

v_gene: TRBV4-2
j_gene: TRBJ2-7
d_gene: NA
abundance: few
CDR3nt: TGTGCCAGCAGCCAAGAATGGGGGACTTGGGACGAGCAGTACTTC
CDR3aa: CASSQEWGTWDEQYF

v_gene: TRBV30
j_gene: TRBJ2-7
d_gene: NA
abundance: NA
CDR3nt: TGTGCCTGGAGTGTGGGGCTTAACGAGCAGTACTTC
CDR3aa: CAWSVGLNEQYF

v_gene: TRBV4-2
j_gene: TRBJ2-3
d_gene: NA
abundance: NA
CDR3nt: TGTGCCAGCAGCCAAGATGGGAAGGGGGTTCAGTATTTT
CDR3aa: CASSQDGKGVQYF

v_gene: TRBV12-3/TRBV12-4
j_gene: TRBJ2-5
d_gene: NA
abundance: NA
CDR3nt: TGTGCCAGCAGCGGACCCGGGGGCGCAGAGACCCAGTACTTC
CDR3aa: CASSGPGGAETQYF

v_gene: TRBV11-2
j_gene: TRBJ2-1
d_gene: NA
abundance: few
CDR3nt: TGTGCCAGCAGCTACGACAGGATCAGTGAGCAGTTCTTC
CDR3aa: CASSYDRISEQFF

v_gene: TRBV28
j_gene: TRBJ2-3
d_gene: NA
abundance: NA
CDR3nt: TGTGCCAGCGGAGATATGCAGTATTTT
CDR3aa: CASGDMQYF

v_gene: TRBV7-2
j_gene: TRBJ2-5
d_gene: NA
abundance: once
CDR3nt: TGTGCCAGCAGCGGCCGGGGGCTTCCGAAACACGAGGAGACCCAGTACTTC
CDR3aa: CASSGRGLPKHEETQYF

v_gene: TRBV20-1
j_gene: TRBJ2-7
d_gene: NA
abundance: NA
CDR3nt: TGCAGTGCTAGAGGCAGGGATCACGAGCAGTACTTC
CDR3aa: CSARGRDHEQYF

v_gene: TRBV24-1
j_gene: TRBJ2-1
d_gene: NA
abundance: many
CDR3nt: TGTGCCACCAGTGATCGCATAAAGGCGCATGAGCAGTTCTTC
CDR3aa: CATSDRIKAHEQFF

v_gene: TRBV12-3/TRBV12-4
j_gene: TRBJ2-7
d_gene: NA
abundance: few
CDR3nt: TGTGCCAGCAGTCTAACTGATCCCGAGCAGTACTTC
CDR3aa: CASSLTDPEQYF

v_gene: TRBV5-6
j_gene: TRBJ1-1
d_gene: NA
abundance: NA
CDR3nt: TGTGCCAGCAGCTCCGGGGAGTTGTCGGCTTTCTTT
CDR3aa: CASSSGELSAFF

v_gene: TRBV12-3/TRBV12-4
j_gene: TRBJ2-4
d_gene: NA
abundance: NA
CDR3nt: TGTGCCAGCAGTTTCGGGGGTGTCTCCGCCATTCAGTACTTC
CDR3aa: CASSFGGVSAIQYF

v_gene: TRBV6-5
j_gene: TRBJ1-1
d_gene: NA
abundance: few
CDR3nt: TGTGCCAGCAGTTACTCGAGATCAGGGAACACTGAAGCTTTCTTT
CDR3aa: CASSYSRSGNTEAFF

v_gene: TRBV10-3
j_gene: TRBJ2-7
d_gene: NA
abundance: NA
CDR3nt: TGTGCCACCAAAGACGGGGGCTCCTACGAGCAGTACTTC
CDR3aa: CATKDGGSYEQYF

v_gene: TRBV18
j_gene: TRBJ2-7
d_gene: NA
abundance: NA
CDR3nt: TGTGCCAGCTCACCACCTAATCAGGGAGCCCCCCGCTACGAGCAGTACTTC
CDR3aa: CASSPPNQGAPRYEQYF